This TCR beta chain came from a study of blood T cell repertoires in COVID-19. Study as a whole: Italy, Spain and the United States were the sources of the convalescent and acute COVID-19 samples.

CDR1 and CDR2 from the germline V gene are LGHNA and YSLEER. V gave up 3 bases and J gave up 5 bases; unmatched junction bases: 7. The CDR3 contains 16 residues. TCRdb's copy holds only in-frame clones and misses some; the assay was immunoSEQ multiplex PCR. The sample comprises around 170,000 clones, more than 75% of which are singletons, and roughly 7% rests with the top ten. Recruits, aged about 18 to 95 years, lived in 20 to 30 US areas. This clone has more than one count but fewer than ten. The clonotype originates from a woman between 45 and 65 years old who had recovered from COVID-19. The sample comprised PBMCs or T cells enriched from blood (not recorded which). V and J are TRBV4-3 and TRBJ2-1, with TRBD2 matching over 10 bases. The CDR3 nucleotides read TGCGCCAGCAGCCAGGTAGCGGGAGGACCTGACAATGAGCAGTTCTTC. Protein: CASSQVAGGPDNEQFF.